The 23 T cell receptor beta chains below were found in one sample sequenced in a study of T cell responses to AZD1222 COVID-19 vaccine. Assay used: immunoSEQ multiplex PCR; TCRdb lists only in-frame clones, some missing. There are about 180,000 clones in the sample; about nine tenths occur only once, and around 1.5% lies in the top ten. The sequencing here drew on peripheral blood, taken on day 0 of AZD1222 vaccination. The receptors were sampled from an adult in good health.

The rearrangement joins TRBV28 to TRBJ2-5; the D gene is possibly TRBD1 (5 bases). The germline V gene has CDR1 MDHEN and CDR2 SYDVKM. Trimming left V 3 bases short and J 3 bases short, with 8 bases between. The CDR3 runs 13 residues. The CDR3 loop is CASSLGREETQYF. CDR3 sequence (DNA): TGTGCCAGCAGTTTGGGCAGGGAAGAGACCCAGTACTTC.

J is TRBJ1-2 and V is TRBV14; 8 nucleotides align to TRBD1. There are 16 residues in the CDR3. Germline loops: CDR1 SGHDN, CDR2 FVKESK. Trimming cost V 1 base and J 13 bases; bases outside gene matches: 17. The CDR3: CASSQGIRDRPSWGTF. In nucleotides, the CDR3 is TGTGCCAGCAGCCAAGGAATCAGGGACAGGCCGTCTTGGGGCACCTTC.

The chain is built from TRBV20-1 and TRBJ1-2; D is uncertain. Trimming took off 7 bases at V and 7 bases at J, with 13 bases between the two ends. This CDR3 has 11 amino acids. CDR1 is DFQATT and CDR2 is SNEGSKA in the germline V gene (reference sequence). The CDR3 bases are TGCAGTGTCAGTAGGCAGAGTGGCTACACCTTC. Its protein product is CSVSRQSGYTF.

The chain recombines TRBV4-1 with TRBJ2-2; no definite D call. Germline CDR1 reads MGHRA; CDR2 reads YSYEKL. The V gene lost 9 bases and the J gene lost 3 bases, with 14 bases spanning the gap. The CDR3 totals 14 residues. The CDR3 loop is CASGRQSDTGELFF. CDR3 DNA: TGCGCCAGTGGAAGGCAGTCGGACACCGGGGAGCTGTTTTTT.

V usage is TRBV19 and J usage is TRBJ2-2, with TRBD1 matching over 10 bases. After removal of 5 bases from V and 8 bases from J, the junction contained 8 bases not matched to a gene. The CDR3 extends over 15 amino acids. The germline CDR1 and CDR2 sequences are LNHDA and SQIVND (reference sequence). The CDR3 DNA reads TGTGCCAGTAGTTTTGGGACAGGGGTCTTGGGGGAGCTGTTTTTT. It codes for CASSFGTGVLGELFF.

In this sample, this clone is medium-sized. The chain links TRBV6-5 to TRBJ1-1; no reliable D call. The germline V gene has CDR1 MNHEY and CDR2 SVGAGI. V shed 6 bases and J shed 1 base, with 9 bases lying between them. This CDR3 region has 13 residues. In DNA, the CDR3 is TGTGCCAGCAGGGTCCGGGAGAACACTGAAGCTTTCTTT. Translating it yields CASRVRENTEAFF.

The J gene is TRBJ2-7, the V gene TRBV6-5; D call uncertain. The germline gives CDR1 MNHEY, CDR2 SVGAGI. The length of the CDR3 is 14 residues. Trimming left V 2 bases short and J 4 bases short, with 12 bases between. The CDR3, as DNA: TGTGCCAGCAGTTACAGGACCGTGCATTACGAGCAGTACTTC. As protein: CASSYRTVHYEQYF.

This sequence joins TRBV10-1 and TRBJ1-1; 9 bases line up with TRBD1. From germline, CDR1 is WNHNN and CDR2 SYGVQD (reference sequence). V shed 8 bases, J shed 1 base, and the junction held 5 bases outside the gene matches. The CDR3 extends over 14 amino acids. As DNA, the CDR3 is TGCGCCAGCGGACCGGGACAGGGGAACACTGAAGCTTTCTTT. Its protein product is CASGPGQGNTEAFF.

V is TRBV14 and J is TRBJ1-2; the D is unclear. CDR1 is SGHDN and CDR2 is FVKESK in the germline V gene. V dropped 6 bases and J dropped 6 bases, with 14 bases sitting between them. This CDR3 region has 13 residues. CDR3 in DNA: TGTGCCAGCAGGAATACCGGGAGCGATGGCTACACCTTC. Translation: CASRNTGSDGYTF.

The CDR3 reads CASRPPGGINEQFF. The CDR3, as DNA: TGTGCCAGCAGACCCCCTGGGGGAATCAATGAGCAGTTCTTC. V gene TRBV28 combines with J gene TRBJ2-1; either TRBD1 or TRBD2 may fit D (5 bases each). Germline loops: CDR1 MDHEN, CDR2 SYDVKM. V lost 6 bases and J lost 6, with 15 bases in between. The CDR3 length is 14 residues.

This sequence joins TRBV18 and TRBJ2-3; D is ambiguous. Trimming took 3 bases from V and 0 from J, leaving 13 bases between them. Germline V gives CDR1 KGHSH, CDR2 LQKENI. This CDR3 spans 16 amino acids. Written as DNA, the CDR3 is TGTGCCAGCTCACCGCGAGTTGACGCTAGCACAGATACGCAGTATTTT. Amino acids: CASSPRVDASTDTQYF.

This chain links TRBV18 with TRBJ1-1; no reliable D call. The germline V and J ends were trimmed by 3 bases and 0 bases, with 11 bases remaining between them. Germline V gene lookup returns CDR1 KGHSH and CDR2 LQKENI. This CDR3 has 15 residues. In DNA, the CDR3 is TGTGCCAGCTCACCGCAAGAGAAAGTGAACACTGAAGCTTTCTTT. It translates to CASSPQEKVNTEAFF.

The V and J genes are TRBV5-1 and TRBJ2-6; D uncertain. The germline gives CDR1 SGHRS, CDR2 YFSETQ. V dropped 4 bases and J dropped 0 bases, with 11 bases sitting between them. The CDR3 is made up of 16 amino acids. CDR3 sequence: CASSKLQNSGANVLTF. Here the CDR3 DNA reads TGCGCCAGCAGCAAACTACAGAACTCTGGGGCCAACGTCCTGACTTTC.

The CDR3 nucleotides read TGTGCCAGCAGCCAAGACCCCGGACTATTTGGGAATGAGCAGTTCTTC. Residues: CASSQDPGLFGNEQFF. V usage is TRBV4-2 and J usage is TRBJ2-1, with D perhaps matching TRBD2 (6 bases). There are 16 residues in the CDR3. Germline CDR1 LGHNA, CDR2 YNFKEQ. Trimming cost V 0 bases and J 7 bases, with 16 bases left between them.

CDR3 DNA: TGTGCCACCAGCAGAGATTTTTTGGATTTATCGACAGCGGCCATGAAAAGCAATCAGCCCCAGCATTTT. The encoded protein is CATSRDFLDLSTAAMKSNQPQHF. This sequence joins TRBV15 and TRBJ1-5; the D gene is possibly TRBD1 (5 bases). The CDR3 is 23 residues long. V lost 0 bases, J lost 1 base, and 31 bases lay in between. Germline lookup yields CDR1 LNHNV and CDR2 YYDKDF (reference sequence).

As DNA, the CDR3 is TGTGCCAGTAGTATAACCCTCGTCCGGGCGGGGGGTACCTACGAGCAGTACTTC. This sequence encodes CASSITLVRAGGTYEQYF. The chain couples TRBV19 to TRBJ2-7; 8 bases align to TRBD2. Germline CDR1 LNHDA, CDR2 SQIVND (reference sequence). The junction had 14 bases not matched to a gene; V was cut back by 2 bases and J by 2 bases. This CDR3 is 18 amino acids long.

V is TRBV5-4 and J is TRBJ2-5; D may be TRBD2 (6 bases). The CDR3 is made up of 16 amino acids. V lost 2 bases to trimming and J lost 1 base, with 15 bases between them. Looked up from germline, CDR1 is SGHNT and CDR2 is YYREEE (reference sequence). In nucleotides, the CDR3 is TGTGCCAGCAGCTTCCGTGATGCAGCGGGCCAAGAGACCCAGTACTTC. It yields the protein CASSFRDAAGQETQYF.

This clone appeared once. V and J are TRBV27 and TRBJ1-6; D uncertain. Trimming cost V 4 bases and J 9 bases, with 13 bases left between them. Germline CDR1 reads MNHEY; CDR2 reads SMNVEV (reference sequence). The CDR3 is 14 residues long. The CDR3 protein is CASSSISTGSPLHF. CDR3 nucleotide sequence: TGTGCCAGCAGTTCGATCTCGACCGGTTCACCCCTCCACTTT.

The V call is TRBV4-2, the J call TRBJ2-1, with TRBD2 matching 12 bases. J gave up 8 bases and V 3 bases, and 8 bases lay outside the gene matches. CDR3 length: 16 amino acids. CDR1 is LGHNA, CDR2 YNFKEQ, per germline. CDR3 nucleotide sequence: TGTGCCAGCAGCCATCAACTAGCGGGGGGACGCGATGAGCAGTTCTTC. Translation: CASSHQLAGGRDEQFF.

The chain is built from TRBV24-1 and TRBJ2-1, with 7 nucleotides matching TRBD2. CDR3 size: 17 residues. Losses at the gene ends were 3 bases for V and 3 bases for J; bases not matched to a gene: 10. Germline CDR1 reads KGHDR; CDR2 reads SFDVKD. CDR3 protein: CATSDTPRAGDYNEQFF. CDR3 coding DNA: TGTGCCACCAGTGATACCCCTAGGGCGGGAGACTACAATGAGCAGTTCTTC.

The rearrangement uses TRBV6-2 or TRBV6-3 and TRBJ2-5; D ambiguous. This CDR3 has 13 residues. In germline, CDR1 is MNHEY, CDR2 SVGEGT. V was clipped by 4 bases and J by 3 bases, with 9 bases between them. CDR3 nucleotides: TGTGCCAGCAGTTTACGGTTCAAAGAGACCCAGTACTTC. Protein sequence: CASSLRFKETQYF.

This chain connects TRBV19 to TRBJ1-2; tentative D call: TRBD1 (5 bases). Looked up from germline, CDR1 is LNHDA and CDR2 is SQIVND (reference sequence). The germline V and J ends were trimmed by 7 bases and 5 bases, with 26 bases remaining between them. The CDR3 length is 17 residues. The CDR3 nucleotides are TGTGCCAGTATAGGGGAAGCCCTAGGGGCTACTAGGTATGGCTACACCTTC. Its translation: CASIGEALGATRYGYTF.

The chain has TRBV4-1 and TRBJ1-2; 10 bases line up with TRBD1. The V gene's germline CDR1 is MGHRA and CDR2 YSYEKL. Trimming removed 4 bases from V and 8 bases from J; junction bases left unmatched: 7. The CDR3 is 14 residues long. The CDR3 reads CASSLRQGAQGYTF. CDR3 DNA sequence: TGCGCCAGCAGCCTACGACAGGGGGCGCAGGGCTACACCTTC.